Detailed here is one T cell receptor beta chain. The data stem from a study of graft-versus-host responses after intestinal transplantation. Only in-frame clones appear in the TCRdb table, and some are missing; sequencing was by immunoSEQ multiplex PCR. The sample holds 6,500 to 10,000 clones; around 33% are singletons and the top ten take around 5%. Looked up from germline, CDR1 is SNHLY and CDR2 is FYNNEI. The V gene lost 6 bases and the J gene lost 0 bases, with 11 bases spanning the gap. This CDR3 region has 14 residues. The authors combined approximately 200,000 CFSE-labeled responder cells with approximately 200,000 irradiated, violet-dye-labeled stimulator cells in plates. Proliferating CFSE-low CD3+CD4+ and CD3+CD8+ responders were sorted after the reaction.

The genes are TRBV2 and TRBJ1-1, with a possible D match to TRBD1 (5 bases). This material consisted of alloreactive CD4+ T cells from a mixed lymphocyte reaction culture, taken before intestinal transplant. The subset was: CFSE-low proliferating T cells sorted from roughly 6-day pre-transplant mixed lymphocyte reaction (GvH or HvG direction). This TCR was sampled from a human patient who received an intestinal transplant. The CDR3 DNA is TGTGCCAGCAGCTTCAGGGCCCTGAACACTGAAGCTTTCTTT. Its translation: CASSFRALNTEAFF.